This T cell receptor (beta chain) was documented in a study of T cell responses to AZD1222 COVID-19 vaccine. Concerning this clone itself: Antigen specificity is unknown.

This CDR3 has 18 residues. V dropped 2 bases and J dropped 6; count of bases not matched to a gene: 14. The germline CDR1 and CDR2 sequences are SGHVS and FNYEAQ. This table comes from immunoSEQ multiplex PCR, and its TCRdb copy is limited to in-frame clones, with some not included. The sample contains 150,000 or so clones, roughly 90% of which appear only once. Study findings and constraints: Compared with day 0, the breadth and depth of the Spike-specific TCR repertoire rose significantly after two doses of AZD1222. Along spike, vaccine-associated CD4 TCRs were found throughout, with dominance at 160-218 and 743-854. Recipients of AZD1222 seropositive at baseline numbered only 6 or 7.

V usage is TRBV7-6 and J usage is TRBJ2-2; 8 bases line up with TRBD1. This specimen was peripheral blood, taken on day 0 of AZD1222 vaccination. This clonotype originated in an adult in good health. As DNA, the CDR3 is TGTGCCAGCAGCTTATTGTACGTGAGGCAGGGGGCGGCCGGGGAGCTGTTTTTT. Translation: CASSLLYVRQGAAGELFF. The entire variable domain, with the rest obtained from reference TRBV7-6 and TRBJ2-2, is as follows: GAGVSQSPRYKVTKRGQDVALRCDPISGHVSLYWYRQALGQGPEFLTYFNYEAQQDKSGLPNDRFSAERPEGSISTLTIQRTEQRDSAMYRCASSLLYVRQGAAGELFFGEGSRLTVL.